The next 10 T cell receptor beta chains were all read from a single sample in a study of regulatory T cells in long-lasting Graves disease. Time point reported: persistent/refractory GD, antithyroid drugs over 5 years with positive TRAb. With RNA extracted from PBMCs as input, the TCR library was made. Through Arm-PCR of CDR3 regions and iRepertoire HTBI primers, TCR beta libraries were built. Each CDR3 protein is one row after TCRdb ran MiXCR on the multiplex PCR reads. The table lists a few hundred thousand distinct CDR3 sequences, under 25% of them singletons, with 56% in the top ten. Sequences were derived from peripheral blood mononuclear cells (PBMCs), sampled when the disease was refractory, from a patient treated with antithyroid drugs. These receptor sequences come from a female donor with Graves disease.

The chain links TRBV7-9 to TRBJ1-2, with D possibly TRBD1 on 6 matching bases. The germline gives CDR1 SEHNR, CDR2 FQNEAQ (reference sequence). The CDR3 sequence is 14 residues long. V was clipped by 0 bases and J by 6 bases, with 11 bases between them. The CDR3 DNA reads TGTGCCAGCAGCTTAGCGCAGGGGAGGAATGGCTACACCTTC. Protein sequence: CASSLAQGRNGYTF.

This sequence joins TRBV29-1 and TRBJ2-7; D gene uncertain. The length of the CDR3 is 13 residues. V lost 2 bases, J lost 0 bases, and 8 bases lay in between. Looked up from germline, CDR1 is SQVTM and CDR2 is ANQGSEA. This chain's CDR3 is CSVEIDNSYEQYF. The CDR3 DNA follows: TGCAGCGTTGAAATAGACAACTCCTACGAGCAGTACTTC.

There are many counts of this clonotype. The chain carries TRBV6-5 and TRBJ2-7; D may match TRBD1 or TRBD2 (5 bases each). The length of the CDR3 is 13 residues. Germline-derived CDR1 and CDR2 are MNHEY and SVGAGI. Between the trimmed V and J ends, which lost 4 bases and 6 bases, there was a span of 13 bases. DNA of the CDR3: TGTGCCAGCAGTTGGGGACCATTGGGCGAGCAGTACTTC. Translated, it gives CASSWGPLGEQYF.

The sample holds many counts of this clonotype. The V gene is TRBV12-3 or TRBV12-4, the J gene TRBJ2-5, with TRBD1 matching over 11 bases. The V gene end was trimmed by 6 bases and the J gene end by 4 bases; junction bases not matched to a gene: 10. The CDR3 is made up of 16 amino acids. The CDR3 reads CASSPGGQGAGETQYF. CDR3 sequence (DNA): TGTGCCAGCAGCCCCGGCGGACAGGGGGCGGGAGAGACCCAGTACTTC.

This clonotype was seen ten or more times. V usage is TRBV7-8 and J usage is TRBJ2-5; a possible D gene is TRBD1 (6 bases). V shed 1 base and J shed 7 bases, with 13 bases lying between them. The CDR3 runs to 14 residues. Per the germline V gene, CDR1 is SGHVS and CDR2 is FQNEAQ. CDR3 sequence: CASSLVGVGATQYF. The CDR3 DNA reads TGTGCCAGCAGCTTAGTAGGGGTGGGGGCGACCCAGTACTTC.

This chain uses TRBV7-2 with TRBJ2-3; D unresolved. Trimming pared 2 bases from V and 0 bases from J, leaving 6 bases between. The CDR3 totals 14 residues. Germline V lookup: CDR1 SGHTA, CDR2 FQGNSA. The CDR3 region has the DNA TGTGCCAGCAGCTTAAGGCAGAGCACAGATACGCAGTATTTT. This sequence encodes CASSLRQSTDTQYF.

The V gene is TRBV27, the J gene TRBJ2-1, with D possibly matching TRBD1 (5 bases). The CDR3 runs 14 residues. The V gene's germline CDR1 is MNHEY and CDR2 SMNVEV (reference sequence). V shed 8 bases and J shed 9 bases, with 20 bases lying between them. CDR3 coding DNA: TGTGCCAGCTCCATAGCAGTTTATAGGGGTGAGCAGTTCTTC. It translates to CASSIAVYRGEQFF.

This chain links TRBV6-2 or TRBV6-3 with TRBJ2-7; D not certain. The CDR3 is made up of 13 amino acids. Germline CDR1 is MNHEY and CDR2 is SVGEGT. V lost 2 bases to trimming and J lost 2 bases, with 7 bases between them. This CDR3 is CASSYASTYEQYF. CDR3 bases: TGTGCCAGCAGTTACGCGTCTACCTACGAGCAGTACTTC.

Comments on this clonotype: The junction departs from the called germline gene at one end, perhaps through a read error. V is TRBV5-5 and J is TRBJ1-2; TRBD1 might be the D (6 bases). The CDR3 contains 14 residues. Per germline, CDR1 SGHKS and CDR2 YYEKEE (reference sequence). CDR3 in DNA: TGTGCCAGCAGCTCCTGGACAGCTAACTGTGGCTACACCTTC. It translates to CASSSWTANCGYTF. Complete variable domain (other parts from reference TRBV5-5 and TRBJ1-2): DAGVTQSPTHLIKTRGQQVTLRCSPISGHKSVSWYQQVLGQGPQFIFQYYEKEERGRGNFPDRFSARQFPNYSSELNVNALLLGDSALYLCASSSWTANCGYTFGSGTRLTVV.

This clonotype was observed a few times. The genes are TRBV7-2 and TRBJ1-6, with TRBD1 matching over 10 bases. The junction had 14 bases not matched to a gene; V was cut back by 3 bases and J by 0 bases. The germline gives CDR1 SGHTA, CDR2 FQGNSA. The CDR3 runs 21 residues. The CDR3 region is CASSFGPGGQGPSSYNSPLHF. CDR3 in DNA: TGTGCCAGCAGCTTTGGGCCGGGGGGACAGGGGCCGAGCTCCTATAATTCACCCCTCCACTTT. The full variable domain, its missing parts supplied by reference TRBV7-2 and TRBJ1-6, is GAGVSQSPSNKVTEKGKDVELRCDPISGHTALYWYRQSLGQGLEFLIYFQGNSAPDKSGLPSDRFSAERTGGSVSTLTIQRTQQEDSAVYLCASSFGPGGQGPSSYNSPLHFGNGTRLTVT.